The subject of this entry is one T cell receptor beta chain. Its antigen is not known. This sample is drawn from a study of T cell responses to AZD1222 COVID-19 vaccine. Study in general: Pooling covered second doses at about 4 or about 12 weeks.

Repertoires were generated with immunoSEQ multiplex PCR, while TCRdb's copy carries only in-frame clones and drops some. Counted here are about 120,000 clones, just over 90% occurring once; the ten biggest clones make up around 6.9%. Regarding the study as a whole: Donors were chiefly white British, with a greater number of females, and clonal diversity was perhaps underestimated. Only a handful of AZD1222 recipients, roughly 6 in all, had baseline seropositivity.

J was trimmed by 4 bases and V by 9 bases; bases with no gene match: 11. This CDR3 spans 14 amino acids. Germline CDR1 is LNHDA and CDR2 is SQIVND (reference sequence). The clonotype was recovered from an adult in good health. The sample in question was peripheral blood, obtained on day 0 of AZD1222 vaccination. This chain joins TRBV19 and TRBJ2-7; 8 nucleotides match TRBD1. CDR3 sequence: CASSSTGGSYEQYF. DNA of the CDR3: TGTGCCAGCAGCTCCACAGGGGGTTCGTACGAGCAGTACTTC.